The 29 T cell receptor beta chains in this list originate from one sample, sequenced in a study of blood T cell repertoires in COVID-19 (TCRdb year 2020). The method was the immunoSEQ multiplex PCR assay. Sourced from immuneACCESS, this table was stored by TCRdb with only in-frame sequences that have V and J called. A share of the clones is absent; for the studies checked, an unresolved V gene accounts for under half, and the remainder has no known explanation. Recorded for this sample are about 200,000 clones; 75% to 90% of them occurred a single time. Under 8% of the sample goes to the ten largest clones. Sequences were obtained from peripheral blood. These receptors all come from a man between 60 and 75 years old with acute or convalescent COVID-19.

The V gene is TRBV2, the J gene TRBJ2-1, with 10 positions matching TRBD2. CDR3 size: 16 residues. Germline V CDR1 and CDR2: SNHLY, FYNNEI. V was clipped by 2 bases and J by 6 bases; unmatched bases: 7. Here the CDR3 DNA reads TGTGCCAGCAGTGAACCAATAGCGGGGGGCCCCAATGAGCAGTTCTTC. This translates into CASSEPIAGGPNEQFF.

This chain connects TRBV5-4 to TRBJ2-1, with 12 bases matching TRBD2. With 1 base clipped from V and 8 bases from J, the junction kept 7 bases outside the gene matches. Per germline, CDR1 SGHNT and CDR2 YYREEE (reference sequence). The CDR3 is made up of 16 amino acids. Written as DNA, the CDR3 is TGTGCCAGCAGCTTGCTAGCGGGAGGGCCTCTCGATGAGCAGTTCTTC. Amino acid sequence: CASSLLAGGPLDEQFF.

The chain's CDR3 is CASTLNMGGQPQHF. CDR3 nucleotide sequence: TGTGCCAGCACTCTAAACATGGGGGGTCAGCCCCAGCATTTT. The chain links TRBV6-6 to TRBJ1-5; perhaps TRBD1 as D (5 bases). Trimming removed 7 bases from V and 6 bases from J, with 16 bases in between. From germline, CDR1 is MNHNY and CDR2 SVGAGI (reference sequence). The CDR3 is 14 residues long.

The rearrangement uses TRBV2 and TRBJ1-2; D might be TRBD1 (6 bases). Germline loops: CDR1 SNHLY, CDR2 FYNNEI. Trimming removed 10 bases from V and 2 bases from J, with 8 bases in between. The CDR3 contains 11 residues. The CDR3 region has the DNA TGTGCCAACCAGGGGAACTATGGCTACACCTTC. Its translation: CANQGNYGYTF.

The rearrangement links TRBV2 to TRBJ2-4; the D is unclear. V dropped 1 base and J dropped 6 bases, with 10 bases sitting between them. Germline loops: CDR1 SNHLY, CDR2 FYNNEI. The CDR3 is 14 amino acids. The CDR3 here is CASSEVADANIQYF. CDR3 bases: TGTGCCAGCAGTGAAGTGGCGGATGCAAACATTCAGTACTTC.

This clone was seen once. The rearrangement links TRBV12-3 or TRBV12-4 to TRBJ1-2; TRBD1 is a possible D gene (6 bases). V dropped 4 bases and J dropped 8 bases, with 8 bases sitting between them. The CDR3 has 11 amino acids. The CDR3 is CASSYREGYTF. CDR3 nucleotides: TGTGCCAGCAGTTACAGGGAAGGCTACACCTTC.

V usage is TRBV7-9 and J usage is TRBJ2-1; 10 positions match TRBD2. CDR1 is SEHNR, CDR2 FQNEAQ, per germline (reference sequence). J was trimmed by 3 bases and V by 5 bases; bases with no gene match: 7. The CDR3 is 16 amino acids. For the CDR3, the DNA is TGTGCCAGCAGCGCCATGCTAGCGGGGGTCTACAATGAGCAGTTCTTC. Translating it yields CASSAMLAGVYNEQFF.

The chain carries TRBV6-5 and TRBJ2-3; 9 nucleotides match TRBD2. Germline V gene lookup returns CDR1 MNHEY and CDR2 SVGAGI. The J segment lost 3 bases and the V segment lost 7 bases, leaving 8 bases of the junction unmatched. There are 15 residues in the CDR3. CDR3 loop: CASIGGGGRTDTQYF. The CDR3 DNA sequence: TGTGCCAGCATCGGCGGGGGGGGCAGAACAGATACGCAGTATTTT.

The chain couples TRBV24-1 to TRBJ1-4, with 8 bases fitting TRBD1. CDR1 and CDR2 from the germline V gene are KGHDR and SFDVKD. Trimming removed 4 bases from V and 8 bases from J; junction bases left unmatched: 11. There are 16 residues in the CDR3. The CDR3 region is CATSDTRTGISEKLFF. The CDR3 nucleotides read TGTGCCACCAGTGACACTAGGACAGGGATAAGCGAAAAACTGTTTTTT.

V gene TRBV10-3 combines with J gene TRBJ1-2, with 9 positions matching TRBD1. The CDR3 runs to 15 residues. Germline CDR1 reads ENHRY; CDR2 reads SYGVKD. V dropped 7 bases and J dropped 7; count of bases not matched to a gene: 13. The CDR3 DNA sequence: TGTGCCATCAATAACGGGGGGACAGGGCGATTTGGCTACACCTTC. It codes for CAINNGGTGRFGYTF.

A single count supports this clone. V and J are TRBV5-1 and TRBJ2-1; 14 bases align to TRBD2. Per germline, CDR1 SGHRS and CDR2 YFSETQ. After removal of 4 bases from V and 4 bases from J, the junction contained 10 bases not matched to a gene. CDR3 length equals 18 residues. The CDR3 nucleotides read TGCGCCAGCAGCGCCACCGGGACTAGCGGGAGTGGATACAATGAGCAGTTCTTC. The encoded protein is CASSATGTSGSGYNEQFF.

This rearrangement joins TRBV27 to TRBJ2-7, with D possibly being TRBD1 (6 bases). Per germline, CDR1 MNHEY and CDR2 SMNVEV (reference sequence). V lost 3 bases and J 4 bases, leaving 13 bases between the germline ends. This CDR3 has 14 amino acids. The CDR3 spells CASSFTGWSYEQYF. Written as DNA, the CDR3 is TGTGCCAGCAGTTTTACAGGGTGGTCGTACGAGCAGTACTTC.

The gene calls are TRBV3-1 (or the pseudogene TRBV3-2) and TRBJ2-3; a possible D gene is TRBD2 (6 bases). CDR1 is LGHDT, CDR2 YNNKEL, per germline (reference sequence). V lost 4 bases, J lost 3 bases, and 17 bases lay in between. This CDR3 region has 16 residues. CDR3 coding DNA: TGTGCCAGCAGCCCTACTTCGGGGGTCGGGACAGATACGCAGTATTTT. Amino acid sequence: CASSPTSGVGTDTQYF.

The DNA of the CDR3 is TGTGCCAGAAGCTTTCGACAGGATAAAGGTAACTACGCCCCCTACGAGCAGTACTTC. Translated: CARSFRQDKGNYAPYEQYF. The chain couples TRBV5-3 to TRBJ2-7; a weak D match, TRBD1 (6 bases). TRBV5-3 is known as an ORF, though its function is uncertain. The V end lost 2 bases, the J end lost 2 bases, and 26 bases lay between the germline ends. This CDR3 comprises 19 residues.

The chain recombines TRBV7-2 with TRBJ1-2, with D hard to call. There are 12 residues in the CDR3. The V gene lost 1 base and the J gene lost 4 bases, with 4 bases spanning the gap. The germline V gene has CDR1 SGHTA and CDR2 FQGNSA. The CDR3 loop reads CASSLGLYGYTF. CDR3 nucleotides: TGTGCCAGCAGCTTAGGTCTCTATGGCTACACCTTC.

This chain links TRBV6-5 with TRBJ1-1; a possible D gene is TRBD1 (6 bases). Germline V gene sequence: CDR1 MNHEY, CDR2 SVGAGI. CDR3 length: 14 amino acids. The V and J ends lost 8 bases and 1 base respectively, with 14 bases between them. This CDR3 reads CASRGTPSNTEAFF. The CDR3 DNA is TGTGCCAGCCGAGGGACACCCTCGAACACTGAAGCTTTCTTT.

V gene TRBV19 combines with J gene TRBJ2-1; 11 bases are shared with TRBD2. The germline gives CDR1 LNHDA, CDR2 SQIVND (reference sequence). The CDR3 is made up of 19 amino acids. V shed 4 bases, J shed 0 bases, and the junction held 11 bases outside the gene matches. CDR3: CASSKRAGLAESSYNEQFF. In DNA form, the CDR3 reads TGTGCCAGTAGTAAGAGGGCGGGACTAGCGGAGAGCTCCTACAATGAGCAGTTCTTC.

The chain carries TRBV6-1 and TRBJ1-1; 7 nucleotides agree with TRBD1. The germline gives CDR1 MNHNS, CDR2 SASEGT. The junction had 7 bases not matched to a gene; V was cut back by 2 bases and J by 1 base. There are 16 residues in the CDR3. CDR3 nucleotides: TGTGCCAGCAGTGAAACCCGGGACAGAGCGAACACTGAAGCTTTCTTT. This codes for CASSETRDRANTEAFF.

This clone is a singleton in its sample. The chain recombines TRBV11-2 with TRBJ2-1, with no clear D. CDR1 and CDR2 from the germline V gene are SGHAT and FQNNGV. Trimming removed 4 bases at V and 4 bases at J, with 5 bases between. CDR3 length: 12 residues. In nucleotides, the CDR3 is TGTGCCAGCAGCTCAACATACAATGAGCAGTTCTTC. Protein sequence: CASSSTYNEQFF.

V gene TRBV6-5 combines with J gene TRBJ1-1; TRBD1 matches 8 bases. V lost 6 bases and J lost 1; bases outside the gene matches: 4. The CDR3 loop spans 14 amino acids. CDR1 MNHEY and CDR2 SVGAGI come from the germline V gene. CDR3 sequence: CASRQDRGNTEAFF. In nucleotides, the CDR3 is TGTGCCAGCAGGCAAGACAGGGGGAACACTGAAGCTTTCTTT.

The chain uses TRBV9 and TRBJ2-3, with a tentative D call TRBD1 (5 bases). Germline lookup yields CDR1 SGDLS and CDR2 YYNGEE. The CDR3 is 14 residues long. Between the trimmed V and J ends, which lost 3 bases and 2 bases, there was a span of 10 bases. The CDR3 is CASSAGYLTDTQYF. CDR3 bases: TGTGCCAGCAGCGCAGGGTACCTCACAGATACGCAGTATTTT.

The V call is TRBV9, the J call TRBJ2-7, with D perhaps matching TRBD2 (6 bases). Trimming removed 4 bases from V and 6 bases from J, with 26 bases in between. This CDR3 contains 17 residues. The germline gives CDR1 SGDLS, CDR2 YYNGEE. Here the CDR3 reads CASSTGPGLHSEGEQYF. In nucleotides, the CDR3 is TGTGCCAGCAGCACTGGACCGGGACTCCATTCGGAGGGCGAGCAGTACTTC.

J is TRBJ1-2 and V is TRBV3-1 (or the pseudogene TRBV3-2); D is uncertain. V was cut by 3 bases and J by 8 bases, with 7 bases left in between. The CDR3 loop spans 11 amino acids. Germline CDR1 LGHDT, CDR2 YNNKEL (reference sequence). The CDR3 reads CASSHARGYTF. DNA for the CDR3: TGTGCCAGCAGCCACGCCAGGGGCTACACCTTC.

V gene TRBV5-1 combines with J gene TRBJ2-2, with TRBD2 matching over 12 bases. The CDR3 covers 16 residues. Per germline, CDR1 SGHRS and CDR2 YFSETQ. V lost 0 bases and J lost 5; bases outside the gene matches: 2. Here the CDR3 DNA reads TGCGCCAGCAGCTTGGGACTAGCGGGGGAGACCGGGGAGCTGTTTTTT. Its protein product is CASSLGLAGETGELFF.

The chain recombines TRBV7-8 with TRBJ2-1; 7 bases fit TRBD2. V gave up 0 bases and J gave up 9 bases; unmatched junction bases: 2. Germline loops: CDR1 SGHVS, CDR2 FQNEAQ. The CDR3 sequence is 13 residues long. Here the CDR3 reads CASSLAGGFEQFF. For the CDR3, the DNA is TGTGCCAGCAGCTTAGCCGGGGGGTTTGAGCAGTTCTTC.

In this sample, this clone turned up once. The chain employs TRBV7-3 and TRBJ2-1, with D perhaps matching TRBD2 (6 bases). The V end was cut by 2 bases, the J end by 7 bases, with 12 bases between. Germline CDR1 reads SGHTA; CDR2 reads FQGTGA. This CDR3 has 14 amino acids. The CDR3 spells CASSLPGVGNEQFF. The DNA of the CDR3 is TGTGCCAGCAGCTTACCGGGAGTCGGAAATGAGCAGTTCTTC.

This clone has more than one count but fewer than ten. V is TRBV6-4 and J is TRBJ2-7; 7 positions match TRBD1. Germline CDR1 reads MRHNA; CDR2 reads SNTAGT. V shed 2 bases and J 7 bases; nucleotides not matched to a gene: 5. This CDR3 is 13 amino acids long. Here the CDR3 DNA reads TGTGCCAGCAGTGACCCACAGGACAGGGAGCAGTACTTC. Its translation: CASSDPQDREQYF.

The table lists this clone with a count of one. This chain uses TRBV3-1 (or the pseudogene TRBV3-2) with TRBJ1-1; a weak D match, TRBD1 (5 bases). Looked up from germline, CDR1 is LGHDT and CDR2 is YNNKEL (reference sequence). The CDR3 is 13 amino acids. Trimming took off 1 base at V and 3 bases at J, with 6 bases between the two ends. The CDR3 protein is CASSQGGHTEAFF. In DNA, the CDR3 is TGTGCCAGCAGCCAAGGGGGCCACACTGAAGCTTTCTTT.

In this sample, this clone turned up once. The V gene is TRBV6-4, the J gene TRBJ1-2; 7 bases fit TRBD1. The CDR3 is 13 amino acids. The J segment lost 4 bases and the V segment lost 6 bases, leaving 5 bases of the junction unmatched. The germline gives CDR1 MRHNA, CDR2 SNTAGT. CDR3 protein: CASSPDRSYGYTF. As DNA, the CDR3 is TGTGCCAGCAGCCCGGACAGGAGCTATGGCTACACCTTC.